Detailed here is one TCR beta chain. This sample is drawn from a study of T cell changes during pregnancy in multiple sclerosis. Data came from immunoSEQ multiplex PCR; TCRdb stores just in-frame clones and leaves some out. This sample has just under 50,000 clones; roughly 95% occur once, and the top ten carry around 0.3%. V dropped 3 bases and J dropped 0 bases, with 15 bases sitting between them. The germline V gene has CDR1 WNHNN and CDR2 SYGVQD (reference sequence). The CDR3 contains 17 residues. This sequence was found in a female donor with multiple sclerosis, enrolled in a pregnancy study. The J gene is TRBJ1-5, the V gene TRBV10-1; D perhaps matches TRBD1 (5 bases). The source was CD4+ T cells from peripheral blood mononuclear cells, collected in the third trimester of pregnancy. The CDR3 DNA reads TGCGCCAGCAGTGAAGACAGACGACCTTATAGCAATCAGCCCCAGCATTTT. Amino acids: CASSEDRRPYSNQPQHF.